A selection of T cell receptor beta chains follows, all from one sample in a study of response to subunit inactivated influenza vaccine. MiXCR, run by TCRdb on the RT-PCR reads, gives a single entry per CDR3 protein. The sample contains fewer than 650,000 distinct CDR3 sequences, 10% to 15% of which appear only once. The sample consisted of PBMCs from blood, taken about 6 weeks after vaccination. These receptors originate from a man over 45 who received an inactivated influenza vaccine. The CDR3 runs from the conserved cysteine through the conserved F or W. Fields, in order: D gene, J gene, V gene, clone size, CDR3 protein, CDR3 DNA. A D gene is named only where the DNA matches it firmly. Size tells how often a clone was seen (once, few, many) or the class of an expanded clone, and some rows leave it out.

d_gene: .
j_gene: TRBJ2-3
v_gene: TRBV12-3/TRBV12-4
abundance: many
CDR3aa: CASRGTGTDTQYF
CDR3nt: TGTGCCAGCAGAGGGACGGGCACAGATACGCAGTATTTT

d_gene: .
j_gene: TRBJ2-7
v_gene: TRBV5-1
abundance: few
CDR3aa: CASSPQLGSSYEQYF
CDR3nt: TGCGCCAGCAGCCCCCAGTTGGGGAGCTCCTACGAGCAGTACTTC

d_gene: TRBD1
j_gene: TRBJ2-3
v_gene: TRBV9
abundance: .
CDR3aa: CASSGSRDRVTDTQYF
CDR3nt: TGTGCCAGCAGCGGGTCCCGGGACAGGGTCACAGATACGCAGTATTTT

d_gene: TRBD1
j_gene: TRBJ2-5
v_gene: TRBV24-1
abundance: few
CDR3aa: CATSDPGQGETQYF
CDR3nt: TGTGCCACCAGTGACCCGGGACAGGGGGAGACCCAGTACTTC

d_gene: TRBD2
j_gene: TRBJ2-1
v_gene: TRBV28
abundance: .
CDR3aa: CASRTLAGANEQFF
CDR3nt: TGTGCCAGCAGAACCCTAGCGGGAGCCAATGAGCAGTTCTTC

d_gene: .
j_gene: TRBJ2-2
v_gene: TRBV12-3/TRBV12-4
abundance: many
CDR3aa: CASSWAANTGELFF
CDR3nt: TGTGCCAGCAGCTGGGCCGCGAACACCGGGGAGCTGTTTTTT

d_gene: .
j_gene: TRBJ2-3
v_gene: TRBV5-1
abundance: .
CDR3aa: CASRRLATERADTQYF
CDR3nt: TGCGCCAGCAGGAGGCTGGCCACCGAACGGGCAGATACGCAGTATTTT

d_gene: .
j_gene: TRBJ2-1
v_gene: TRBV7-1
abundance: .
CDR3aa: CASSSGLLCSFEQFF
CDR3nt: TGTGCCAGCAGCTCCGGGCTCCTCTGCTCCTTTGAGCAGTTCTTC

d_gene: .
j_gene: TRBJ2-1
v_gene: TRBV5-1
abundance: .
CDR3aa: CASSLDMQGSDEQFF
CDR3nt: TGCGCCAGCAGCTTGGATATGCAGGGGTCAGATGAGCAGTTCTTC

d_gene: .
j_gene: TRBJ1-5
v_gene: TRBV7-8
abundance: .
CDR3aa: CASSYGPTGLNQPQHF
CDR3nt: TGTGCCAGCAGCTACGGCCCGACGGGGTTAAATCAGCCCCAGCATTTT

d_gene: .
j_gene: TRBJ1-5
v_gene: TRBV15
abundance: many
CDR3aa: CATSRGEVNQPQHF
CDR3nt: TGTGCCACCAGCAGGGGGGAAGTCAATCAGCCCCAGCATTTT

d_gene: TRBD2
j_gene: TRBJ2-5
v_gene: TRBV3-1
abundance: .
CDR3aa: CACSFVGSWGRDQETQYF
CDR3nt: TGTGCCTGCAGCTTCGTCGGGAGTTGGGGGAGGGACCAAGAGACCCAGTACTTC

d_gene: TRBD2
j_gene: TRBJ2-1
v_gene: TRBV5-6
abundance: few
CDR3aa: CASSLAGVGYNEQFF
CDR3nt: TGTGCCAGCAGCTTAGCGGGAGTAGGCTACAATGAGCAGTTCTTC

d_gene: .
j_gene: TRBJ1-5
v_gene: TRBV7-2
abundance: few
CDR3aa: CASSFLRGDQPQHF
CDR3nt: TGTGCCAGCAGCTTTCTCCGGGGGGATCAGCCCCAGCATTTT

d_gene: TRBD1
j_gene: TRBJ2-7
v_gene: TRBV6-1
abundance: .
CDR3aa: CASSNHGTGRTYEQYF
CDR3nt: TGTGCCAGCAGTAATCACGGGACAGGGAGGACCTACGAGCAGTACTTC

d_gene: TRBD1
j_gene: TRBJ2-7
v_gene: TRBV5-1
abundance: many
CDR3aa: CASSFGGTGGREQYF
CDR3nt: TGCGCCAGCAGCTTCGGGGGGACAGGGGGCCGTGAGCAGTACTTC

d_gene: .
j_gene: TRBJ1-3
v_gene: TRBV7-9
abundance: .
CDR3aa: CASSLGLTGNTIYF
CDR3nt: TGTGCCAGCAGCCTGGGCCTCACTGGAAACACCATATATTTT

d_gene: .
j_gene: TRBJ2-5
v_gene: TRBV30
abundance: .
CDR3aa: CAWSRETQYF
CDR3nt: TGTGCCTGGAGTAGGGAGACCCAGTACTTC